What follows are 6 T cell receptor beta chains derived from one specimen sequenced in a study of control samples from healthy donors and cancer patients. Method: immunoSEQ multiplex PCR; TCRdb's copy keeps in-frame clones and lacks some. Of around 97,000 clones in the sample, approximately 90% are singletons; the top ten hold over 15%. The material sequenced was PBMCs. These receptor sequences come from a man in his 60s with lung cancer.

The chain joins TRBV5-5 to TRBJ2-7; D gene unclear. From germline, CDR1 is SGHKS and CDR2 YYEKEE (reference sequence). V lost 0 bases, J lost 3 bases, and 10 bases lay in between. This CDR3 has 14 amino acids. Here the CDR3 DNA reads TGTGCCAGCAGCTTGGCGGCTGCAATCTACGAGCAGTACTTC. The encoded protein is CASSLAAAIYEQYF.

This chain links TRBV2 with TRBJ2-1; D is ambiguous. The CDR3 loop spans 14 amino acids. Germline-derived CDR1 and CDR2 are SNHLY and FYNNEI. V was shortened by 8 bases and J by 0 bases, with 11 bases between the two germline ends. The CDR3: CASPTQSSYNEQFF. CDR3 bases: TGTGCCAGCCCGACACAGAGCTCCTACAATGAGCAGTTCTTC.

The chain uses TRBV3-1 (or the pseudogene TRBV3-2) and TRBJ2-2, with D unresolved. V lost 2 bases to trimming and J lost 3 bases, with 7 bases between them. From germline, CDR1 is LGHDT and CDR2 YNNKEL (reference sequence). The CDR3 length is 14 residues. DNA of the CDR3: TGTGCCAGCAGCCAACAGCTCCACACCGGGGAGCTGTTTTTT. Amino acids: CASSQQLHTGELFF.

This sequence joins TRBV3-1 (or the pseudogene TRBV3-2) and TRBJ2-1, with a possible D match to TRBD2 (7 bases). Germline V lookup: CDR1 LGHDT, CDR2 YNNKEL (reference sequence). Trimming removed 3 bases at V and 7 bases at J, with 16 bases between. The CDR3 covers 15 residues. CDR3 amino acids: CASSQWGGSSNEQFF. The CDR3 region has the DNA TGTGCCAGCAGCCAGTGGGGGGGCTCAAGTAATGAGCAGTTCTTC.

This clone turned up a few times. This chain uses TRBV6-6 with TRBJ1-6; the match to TRBD1 covers 9 bases. Unmatched junction bases numbered 7, after V lost 7 bases and J lost 6 bases. This CDR3 has 15 residues. Germline V gives CDR1 MNHNY, CDR2 SVGAGI (reference sequence). CDR3 amino acids: CASTPADRGNSPLHF. The CDR3 DNA reads TGTGCCAGCACCCCCGCGGACAGGGGTAATTCACCCCTCCACTTT.

This chain connects TRBV4-1 to TRBJ2-7, with 8 nucleotides matching TRBD1. The CDR3 length is 14 residues. CDR1 is MGHRA and CDR2 is YSYEKL in the germline V gene. V lost 4 bases and J lost 0; bases outside the gene matches: 2. The CDR3 nucleotides read TGCGCCAGCAGCCGGGACAGGAGCTCCTACGAGCAGTACGTC. As protein: CASSRDRSSYEQYV.